These T cell receptor beta chains were read from a single sample in a study of CD8 T cells in ankylosing spondylitis. TCRdb ran MiXCR on the 5' RACE reads and lists one entry per CDR3 protein. This sample yields around 250,000 distinct CDR3 sequences, of which about 18% are seen a single time; over 25% belongs to the top ten. The sequenced sample was blood, either unsorted or a sorted T cell fraction (not recorded which). All receptors derive from a male donor with ankylosing spondylitis or in good health (not recorded which). The CDR3 runs from the conserved cysteine through the conserved F or W. The D gene is left open where the match is weak. The size entry is marked missing in some rows and otherwise reads once, few, many or a size class.

clone_size: few; d_call: NA; v_call: TRBV20-1; j_call: TRBJ2-7; cdr3_nt: TGCAGTGCTAGAGTCCTAACCGGGGCCTTGGCCTACGAGCAGTACTTC; cdr3_aa: CSARVLTGALAYEQYF
clone_size: NA; d_call: NA; v_call: TRBV4-2; j_call: TRBJ2-1; cdr3_nt: TGTGCCAGCAGCCAAGAGGCCAGCGCCAATGAGCAGTTCTTC; cdr3_aa: CASSQEASANEQFF
clone_size: NA; d_call: NA; v_call: TRBV25-1; j_call: TRBJ2-2; cdr3_nt: TGTGCCAGCGTTCGGAACACCGGGGAGCTGTTTTTT; cdr3_aa: CASVRNTGELFF
clone_size: NA; d_call: NA; v_call: TRBV5-1; j_call: TRBJ2-7; cdr3_nt: TGCGCCAGCAGCTTACAGAGTGGCTCCGAGCAGTACTTC; cdr3_aa: CASSLQSGSEQYF
clone_size: NA; d_call: TRBD2; v_call: TRBV14; j_call: TRBJ2-1; cdr3_nt: TGTGCCAGCAGCCACGGACTAGCGGCTCCCTACAATGAGCAGTTCTTC; cdr3_aa: CASSHGLAAPYNEQFF
clone_size: many; d_call: TRBD1; v_call: TRBV29-1; j_call: TRBJ2-1; cdr3_nt: TGCAGCGTTGAAGATTGGGACAGGGGGCCAAATGAGCAGTTCTTC; cdr3_aa: CSVEDWDRGPNEQFF
clone_size: NA; d_call: TRBD1; v_call: TRBV6-5; j_call: TRBJ1-2; cdr3_nt: TGTGCCAGCAGTTTGGACAGGTTCTATGGCTACACCTTC; cdr3_aa: CASSLDRFYGYTF
clone_size: NA; d_call: TRBD2; v_call: TRBV28; j_call: TRBJ2-1; cdr3_nt: TGTGCCAGCAGCTCCCTAGCCGGGACTAGCCGCGATGAGCAGTTCTTC; cdr3_aa: CASSSLAGTSRDEQFF
clone_size: NA; d_call: NA; v_call: TRBV20-1; j_call: TRBJ2-1; cdr3_nt: TGCAGTGCCCCTGGGACGGAATTGAGACGGAGAGGCGATGAGCAGTTCTTC; cdr3_aa: CSAPGTELRRRGDEQFF
clone_size: many; d_call: NA; v_call: TRBV20-1; j_call: TRBJ2-7; cdr3_nt: TGCAGTGCTAGAGTTAACGGATTAAGCTCCTACGAGCAGTACTTC; cdr3_aa: CSARVNGLSSYEQYF
clone_size: NA; d_call: NA; v_call: TRBV24-1; j_call: TRBJ1-2; cdr3_nt: TGTGCCACCAGTGATCTACAGGGTAATGGCTACACCTTC; cdr3_aa: CATSDLQGNGYTF
clone_size: many; d_call: TRBD1; v_call: TRBV12-3/TRBV12-4; j_call: TRBJ2-7; cdr3_nt: TGTGCCAGCAGTTTTAGGGACAGGAGAGCCTACGAGCAGTACTTC; cdr3_aa: CASSFRDRRAYEQYF
clone_size: few; d_call: TRBD1; v_call: TRBV25-1; j_call: TRBJ1-5; cdr3_nt: TGTGCCAGCACCCTCACCTTGGACAGGAATCAGCCCCAGCATTTT; cdr3_aa: CASTLTLDRNQPQHF
clone_size: NA; d_call: TRBD1; v_call: TRBV2; j_call: TRBJ1-2; cdr3_nt: TGTGCCAGCAGTGATGCAGGGGGCTATGGCTACACCTTC; cdr3_aa: CASSDAGGYGYTF
clone_size: few; d_call: TRBD2; v_call: TRBV9; j_call: TRBJ2-7; cdr3_nt: TGTGCCAGCAGCCCAACGGGACTAGCGTTCTCCTACGAGCAGTACTTC; cdr3_aa: CASSPTGLAFSYEQYF
clone_size: NA; d_call: NA; v_call: TRBV4-1; j_call: TRBJ2-7; cdr3_nt: TGCGCCAGCAGCTACGGGACCCTACTCTACGAGCAGTACTTC; cdr3_aa: CASSYGTLLYEQYF
clone_size: NA; d_call: NA; v_call: TRBV5-1; j_call: TRBJ2-1; cdr3_nt: TGCGCCAGCAGCTTGGTGGCTAGCGAGTACAATGAGCAGTTCTTC; cdr3_aa: CASSLVASEYNEQFF
clone_size: few; d_call: NA; v_call: TRBV9; j_call: TRBJ1-2; cdr3_nt: TGTGCCAGCAGTGCTTCGGGACCGGGGGGCTACACCTTC; cdr3_aa: CASSASGPGGYTF
clone_size: many; d_call: TRBD1; v_call: TRBV6-1; j_call: TRBJ2-5; cdr3_nt: TGTGCCAGCAGTGAACAAACGGACAGGCAAGAGACCCAGTACTTC; cdr3_aa: CASSEQTDRQETQYF
clone_size: few; d_call: TRBD2; v_call: TRBV20-1; j_call: TRBJ2-7; cdr3_nt: TGCAGTGCTAGAGGGACTAGCGGGAACTACGAGCAGTACTTC; cdr3_aa: CSARGTSGNYEQYF
clone_size: NA; d_call: NA; v_call: TRBV28; j_call: TRBJ2-3; cdr3_nt: TGTGCCAGCAGTCCGACATTGGGGGTAGGGGATACGCAGTATTTT; cdr3_aa: CASSPTLGVGDTQYF
clone_size: few; d_call: NA; v_call: TRBV6-5; j_call: TRBJ2-4; cdr3_nt: TGTGCCAGCAGTTGGGGACCCCCGAAGGCCAAAAACATTCAGTACTTC; cdr3_aa: CASSWGPPKAKNIQYF
clone_size: NA; d_call: NA; v_call: TRBV10-3; j_call: TRBJ1-1; cdr3_nt: TGTGCCATCAGTGAGTCAGGAGATGAAGCTTTCTTT; cdr3_aa: CAISESGDEAFF
clone_size: few; d_call: TRBD2; v_call: TRBV29-1; j_call: TRBJ2-1; cdr3_nt: TGCAGCGTTGAAACCGCTAGCGGGAGATCCTACAATGAGCAGTTCTTC; cdr3_aa: CSVETASGRSYNEQFF
clone_size: NA; d_call: TRBD1; v_call: TRBV7-8; j_call: TRBJ1-5; cdr3_nt: TGTGCCAGCAGCGCTGGGACAGCCCATAGCAATCAGCCCCAGCATTTT; cdr3_aa: CASSAGTAHSNQPQHF
clone_size: NA; d_call: NA; v_call: TRBV20-1; j_call: TRBJ2-2; cdr3_nt: TGCAGTGCTAGAGGCACCCCCTACCACTCGAACACCGGGGAGCTGTTTTTT; cdr3_aa: CSARGTPYHSNTGELFF
clone_size: few; d_call: TRBD1; v_call: TRBV4-1; j_call: TRBJ2-7; cdr3_nt: TGCGCCAGCAGCCAAAGGACAGGGGCCCCCTACGAGCAGTACTTC; cdr3_aa: CASSQRTGAPYEQYF
clone_size: few; d_call: NA; v_call: TRBV20-1; j_call: TRBJ2-2; cdr3_nt: TGCAGTGCTAGGGGCGGCGGGGAGCTGTTTTTT; cdr3_aa: CSARGGGELFF
clone_size: NA; d_call: NA; v_call: TRBV29-1; j_call: TRBJ1-1; cdr3_nt: TGCAGCGTTGAAAAGGCAGGACTGAATGAAGCTTTCTTT; cdr3_aa: CSVEKAGLNEAFF
clone_size: NA; d_call: NA; v_call: TRBV12-3/TRBV12-4; j_call: TRBJ2-5; cdr3_nt: TGTGCCAGCAGTTCCTCAGGGGCTGAGACCCAGTACTTC; cdr3_aa: CASSSSGAETQYF
clone_size: many; d_call: NA; v_call: TRBV7-6; j_call: TRBJ2-1; cdr3_nt: TGTGCCAGCAGCTTAATTTTAGGCAATGAGCAGTTCTTC; cdr3_aa: CASSLILGNEQFF
clone_size: NA; d_call: TRBD2; v_call: TRBV15; j_call: TRBJ2-7; cdr3_nt: TGTGCCACCAGCAGAGATCGGGGACTAGCGGGCCGCTCCTACGAGCAGTACTTC; cdr3_aa: CATSRDRGLAGRSYEQYF
clone_size: once; d_call: NA; v_call: TRBV9; j_call: TRBJ1-5; cdr3_nt: TGTGCCAGCAGCGTATCGGGGATGAATCAGCCCCAGCATTTT; cdr3_aa: CASSVSGMNQPQHF
clone_size: NA; d_call: NA; v_call: TRBV28; j_call: TRBJ1-6; cdr3_nt: TGTGCCAGCAGTTTATTGGAAGCCAGCAATTCACCCCTCCACTTT; cdr3_aa: CASSLLEASNSPLHF
clone_size: few; d_call: NA; v_call: TRBV27; j_call: TRBJ2-7; cdr3_nt: TGTGCCAGCAGTCCGGGACCCTCGACCTACGAGCAGTACTTC; cdr3_aa: CASSPGPSTYEQYF
clone_size: NA; d_call: TRBD1; v_call: TRBV24-1; j_call: TRBJ1-1; cdr3_nt: TGTGCCACCAGCGAAACACAGGGGGTAATGAACACTGAAGCTTTCTTT; cdr3_aa: CATSETQGVMNTEAFF
clone_size: many; d_call: TRBD1; v_call: TRBV29-1; j_call: TRBJ2-3; cdr3_nt: TGCAGCGTTGAGTCTTATTCGCGAACCACAGGGGACGGCACAGATACGCAGTATTTT; cdr3_aa: CSVESYSRTTGDGTDTQYF
clone_size: few; d_call: TRBD1; v_call: TRBV4-3; j_call: TRBJ1-2; cdr3_nt: TGCGCCAGCAGAGAGACAGGGGGAAATGGCTACACCTTC; cdr3_aa: CASRETGGNGYTF
clone_size: NA; d_call: TRBD1; v_call: TRBV12-3/TRBV12-4; j_call: TRBJ2-7; cdr3_nt: TGTGCCAGCAGACCAGACAGGGCAGACGAGCAGTACTTC; cdr3_aa: CASRPDRADEQYF
clone_size: few; d_call: TRBD2; v_call: TRBV25-1; j_call: TRBJ2-1; cdr3_nt: TGTGCCAGCAGTGGCCTAATAGCGGGAGGGTCCTACAATGAGCAGTTCTTC; cdr3_aa: CASSGLIAGGSYNEQFF
clone_size: NA; d_call: TRBD2; v_call: TRBV12-3/TRBV12-4; j_call: TRBJ2-1; cdr3_nt: TGTGCCAGCAGTTTTGGACTAGCGGGAGGGCCTGAGCAGTTCTTC; cdr3_aa: CASSFGLAGGPEQFF
clone_size: few; d_call: TRBD2; v_call: TRBV20-1; j_call: TRBJ2-2; cdr3_nt: TGCAGTGCTAGAGAAGAAGCGGGAGGGCCGGACGGGGAGCTGTTTTTT; cdr3_aa: CSAREEAGGPDGELFF
clone_size: NA; d_call: TRBD1; v_call: TRBV5-1; j_call: TRBJ1-6; cdr3_nt: TGCGCCAGCAGCCTCGATACAGGGGGCAACTCACCCCTCCACTTT; cdr3_aa: CASSLDTGGNSPLHF
clone_size: few; d_call: NA; v_call: TRBV9; j_call: TRBJ1-2; cdr3_nt: TGTGCCAGCAGCGTAAGCCCCGCGAGGACAGCAAACTATGGCTACACCTTC; cdr3_aa: CASSVSPARTANYGYTF
clone_size: NA; d_call: TRBD2; v_call: TRBV20-1; j_call: TRBJ2-7; cdr3_nt: TGCAGTGCTAGAGACCTACTAGCGGCCCGGTACGAGCAGTACTTC; cdr3_aa: CSARDLLAARYEQYF
clone_size: NA; d_call: TRBD1; v_call: TRBV29-1; j_call: TRBJ2-2; cdr3_nt: TGCAGCGTTGAAGCCGGGGACAGGGGAACCGGGGAGCTGTTTTTT; cdr3_aa: CSVEAGDRGTGELFF
clone_size: NA; d_call: NA; v_call: TRBV24-1; j_call: TRBJ2-1; cdr3_nt: TGTGCCACCGGAGGAGGCAATGAGCAGTTCTTC; cdr3_aa: CATGGGNEQFF
clone_size: NA; d_call: TRBD1; v_call: TRBV4-3; j_call: TRBJ1-2; cdr3_nt: TGCGCCAGCAGCTCAAGCCGGGACAGCCTCTATGGCTACACCTTC; cdr3_aa: CASSSSRDSLYGYTF
clone_size: many; d_call: NA; v_call: TRBV5-1; j_call: TRBJ2-2; cdr3_nt: TGCGCCAGCAGCCATCCTATCCCACAGAAGACCGGGGAGCTGTTTTTT; cdr3_aa: CASSHPIPQKTGELFF
clone_size: NA; d_call: NA; v_call: TRBV11-2; j_call: TRBJ2-7; cdr3_nt: TGTGCCAGCAGGGGCATGAGCTCCTACGAGCAGTACTTC; cdr3_aa: CASRGMSSYEQYF
clone_size: NA; d_call: NA; v_call: TRBV7-2; j_call: TRBJ1-1; cdr3_nt: TGTGCCAGCAGCACGGCCAATCGGGTTGACGCTTTCTTT; cdr3_aa: CASSTANRVDAFF
clone_size: few; d_call: TRBD1; v_call: TRBV20-1; j_call: TRBJ1-1; cdr3_nt: TGCAGTGCTCCGGACAGGGTTAGCACTGAAGCTTTCTTT; cdr3_aa: CSAPDRVSTEAFF
clone_size: NA; d_call: NA; v_call: TRBV29-1; j_call: TRBJ1-1; cdr3_nt: TGCAGCGTTGAAACGTCTTATCTGGGGAGGTGGACTGAAGCTTTCTTT; cdr3_aa: CSVETSYLGRWTEAFF
clone_size: NA; d_call: NA; v_call: TRBV4-3; j_call: TRBJ2-7; cdr3_nt: TGCGCCAGCAGCCAAAACAGGGTTGGCTCCTACGAGCAGTACTTC; cdr3_aa: CASSQNRVGSYEQYF
clone_size: NA; d_call: TRBD2; v_call: TRBV7-9; j_call: TRBJ2-7; cdr3_nt: TGTGCCAGCAGCGCCTTGTTGGGAGGGCCCTACGAGCAGTACTTC; cdr3_aa: CASSALLGGPYEQYF
clone_size: NA; d_call: NA; v_call: TRBV2; j_call: TRBJ2-7; cdr3_nt: TGTGCCAGCAGTCCGAGGGGAGGCGAGCAGTACTTC; cdr3_aa: CASSPRGGEQYF
clone_size: NA; d_call: TRBD1; v_call: TRBV6-1; j_call: TRBJ2-7; cdr3_nt: TGTGCCAGCGGAACAGGGGGTCTCTCCTACGAGCAGTACTTC; cdr3_aa: CASGTGGLSYEQYF
clone_size: NA; d_call: NA; v_call: TRBV29-1; j_call: TRBJ1-4; cdr3_nt: TGCAGCGTTGACCGAGGGGAAGAAAAACTGTTTTTT; cdr3_aa: CSVDRGEEKLFF
clone_size: NA; d_call: NA; v_call: TRBV7-2; j_call: TRBJ2-2; cdr3_nt: TGTGCCAGCAGCTGGACGACTGCCGGGGAGCTGTTTTTT; cdr3_aa: CASSWTTAGELFF
clone_size: NA; d_call: NA; v_call: TRBV12-3/TRBV12-4; j_call: TRBJ2-5; cdr3_nt: TGTGCCAGCAGTTTTTGGTCTGGGGAAGAGACCCAGTACTTC; cdr3_aa: CASSFWSGEETQYF